This section outlines one TCR beta chain sequence together with its context. The antigen remains unidentified. Sequencing used immunoSEQ multiplex PCR; TCRdb keeps in-frame clones, though not all of them. This sample yields approximately 100,000 clones, of which under 85% are seen a single time; around 5% belongs to the top ten. The sample comes from a study of OX40 agonist ivuxolimab in advanced cancers. Study details: Patients took ivuxolimab, an agonistic anti-OX40 (CD134) antibody.

Study-wide points: Within 6 weeks, CD4+ and CD8+ blood T cells expanded clonally at 0.1 to 3.0 mg/kg.

This CDR3 contains 14 residues. Looked up from germline, CDR1 is SGHTA and CDR2 is FQGNSA. V shed 6 bases, J shed 4 bases, and the junction held 7 bases outside the gene matches. The material was CD4+ or CD8+ T cells sorted from blood, obtained in a trial of the OX40 agonist ivuxolimab. The clonotype originates from an adult with an advanced solid tumor such as melanoma, head and neck, liver or kidney cancer. The chain joins TRBV7-2 to TRBJ1-2, with 8 nucleotides matching TRBD1. Written as DNA, the CDR3 is TGTGCCAGCAGTCATGGACAGGGCGGCTATGGCTACACCTTC. Its protein is CASSHGQGGYGYTF.